This TCR beta chain stems from a study of T-cell reconstitution after alpha-beta-depleted transplantation in children. In its sample, this clonotype was seen a few times. The library targeted TCRbeta and was prepared with unique molecular identifiers. TCRdb used MiXCR to reprocess the PCR reads, holding one entry per CDR3 protein. Of about 830,000 distinct CDR3 sequences listed, 16% are singletons. The CDR3 contains 18 residues. Trimming left V 0 bases short and J 7 bases short, with 25 bases between. CDR1 is MNHEY and CDR2 is SVGAGI in the germline V gene. The rearrangement joins TRBV6-5 to TRBJ2-7; D perhaps matches TRBD2 (6 bases). The sequence derives from a male patient between 10 and 17 years old who had a stem cell transplant for acute lymphoblastic leukemia, so the T cells may come from the graft donor. The sequences come from PBMCs, mostly from graft donor cells, collected 360 days after TCRalphabeta/CD19-depleted stem cell transplant. CDR3 sequence (DNA): TGTGCCAGCAGTTACTCAATACGGAGGGATACACGGTCTTGGGAGCAGTACTTC. Translating it yields CASSYSIRRDTRSWEQYF.